This TCR beta chain was recorded in a study of PD-L1 blockade in urothelial cancer. The wider study: As for prior chemotherapy regimens, patients had received 0 to 3. A median approximately 150,000 T cells were found in blood samples.

There are 14 residues in the CDR3. Looked up from germline, CDR1 is LNHDA and CDR2 is SQIVND (reference sequence). The V end lost 8 bases, the J end lost 0 bases, and 10 bases lay between the germline ends. Every PCR got spiked synthetic TCR analog templates. Repertoires were generated with immunoSEQ multiplex PCR, while TCRdb's copy carries only in-frame clones and drops some. The sample has more than 55,000 clones; around 84% are singletons. Study-level points and caveats: Durable benefit was linked to greater 3-week expansion of tumor-associated blood clones.

In the case of this clone: The antigen is unknown.

Sequences were derived from PBMCs, sampled around atezolizumab (anti-PD-L1) treatment. The sequence came from a man aged 45-60 years with urothelial cancer. The chain employs TRBV19 and TRBJ2-2; weak D call: TRBD1 (6 bases). CDR3 bases: TGTGCCAGTGGACAGCCCCCGAACACCGGGGAGCTGTTTTTT. Translation gives CASGQPPNTGELFF. Using reference TRBV19 and TRBJ2-2 for the parts outside the CDR3, the full variable domain is DGGITQSPKYLFRKEGQNVTLSCEQNLNHDAMYWYRQDPGQGLRLIYYSQIVNDFQKGDIAEGYSVSREKKESFPLTVTSAQKNPTAFYLCASGQPPNTGELFFGEGSRLTVL.